These 6 T cell receptor beta chains share one sample of origin, sequenced in a study of CD8+ T cells in alopecia areata. Extracted from the samples, RNA was reverse transcribed into cDNA to serve as the sequencing template. Generated by immunoSEQ multiplex PCR, the TCRdb table keeps only in-frame clones and is missing some. The sample lists 100,000 to 130,000 clones, about 50% occurring once. The material sequenced was NKG2D-low CD8+ T cells sorted from blood. These receptors were obtained from a human donor with alopecia areata.

This chain links TRBV7-9 with TRBJ2-7; D gene uncertain. The CDR3 is 15 residues long. V shed 5 bases and J shed 1 base, with 15 bases lying between them. In germline, CDR1 is SEHNR, CDR2 FQNEAQ (reference sequence). The CDR3 DNA sequence: TGTGCCAGCAGCCTGGGCGTCGGACCTTCCTACGAGCAGTACTTC. It yields the protein CASSLGVGPSYEQYF. Filled out from reference TRBV7-9 and TRBJ2-7, the complete variable domain reads DTGVSQNPRHKITKRGQNVTFRCDPISEHNRLYWYRQTLGQGPEFLTYFQNEAQLEKSRLLSDRFSAERPKGSFSTLEIQRTEQGDSAMYLCASSLGVGPSYEQYFGPGTRLTVT.

The rearrangement uses TRBV29-1 and TRBJ2-7; 10 bases line up with TRBD1. V dropped 3 bases and J dropped 4; count of bases not matched to a gene: 6. The CDR3 spans 14 residues. Looked up from germline, CDR1 is SQVTM and CDR2 is ANQGSEA. The CDR3 sequence is CSVEGTGESYEQYF. The CDR3 region has the DNA TGCAGCGTTGAGGGGACAGGGGAATCGTACGAGCAGTACTTC.

The chain recombines TRBV7-9 with TRBJ2-7; no reliable D call. Trimming took off 2 bases at V and 4 bases at J, with 6 bases between the two ends. The CDR3 consists of 12 residues. The germline V gene has CDR1 SEHNR and CDR2 FQNEAQ (reference sequence). CDR3 loop: CASSLPSYEQYF. DNA for the CDR3: TGTGCCAGCAGCTTACCCTCTTACGAGCAGTACTTC.

This clone turned up a few times. The chain carries TRBV29-1 and TRBJ2-3; TRBD2 agrees at 12 bases. The CDR3 length is 16 residues. Germline V gene data show CDR1 as SQVTM and CDR2 as ANQGSEA. The V and J ends lost 6 bases and 3 bases, in that order; junction bases with no gene match: 10. CDR3 sequence: CSVPNPTSGRTDTQYF. The CDR3 DNA follows: TGCAGCGTCCCTAACCCGACTAGCGGGAGAACAGATACGCAGTATTTT.

The sample holds a few counts of this clone. This sequence joins TRBV19 and TRBJ2-1, with D perhaps TRBD2 (6 bases). CDR3 length equals 15 residues. CDR1 is LNHDA and CDR2 is SQIVND in the germline V gene (reference sequence). V dropped 1 base and J dropped 2 bases, with 9 bases sitting between them. CDR3 residues: CASSIVGRTYNEQFF. The CDR3 DNA is TGTGCCAGTAGTATAGTCGGGAGAACCTACAATGAGCAGTTCTTC.

The chain couples TRBV29-1 to TRBJ2-7, with 7 bases matching TRBD1. This CDR3 is built from 14 residues. Germline CDR1 SQVTM, CDR2 ANQGSEA. Losses at the gene ends were 7 bases for V and 1 base for J; bases not matched to a gene: 10. For the CDR3, the DNA is TGCAGCGCCTACACGGGACAGAGTTCCTACGAGCAGTACTTC. Translated, it gives CSAYTGQSSYEQYF.